Listed below are T cell receptor beta chains from one sample, sequenced in a study of blood T cell repertoires in COVID-19. Using immunoSEQ multiplex PCR, the repertoire was profiled, and TCRdb retains in-frame clones only, with some absent. The profile shows under 350,000 clones, 75% to 90% of them singletons. The specimen was peripheral blood. The source of these receptors is a man aged 40-49 years with acute or convalescent COVID-19. Each CDR3 is given with its conserved first and last residue. D genes are given only for firm matches.

v_call	j_call	d_call	cdr3_aa	cdr3_nt
TRBV30	TRBJ1-4	-	CAWSVDRVQGYEKLFF	TGTGCCTGGAGTGTAGACCGGGTTCAGGGTTATGAAAAACTGTTTTTT
TRBV6-5	TRBJ1-2	-	CAGWGGAFRDGYTF	TGTGCCGGATGGGGGGGGGCCTTTAGGGATGGCTACACCTTC
TRBV2	TRBJ1-2	-	CASSPDRFYGYTF	TGTGCCAGCAGTCCCGACAGATTCTATGGCTACACCTTC
TRBV27	TRBJ1-5	-	CASGYLPGSNQPQHF	TGTGCCAGCGGGTATCTTCCGGGTAGCAATCAGCCCCAGCATTTT
TRBV5-1	TRBJ2-1	-	CASSTGLQSYNEQFF	TGCGCCAGCAGCACGGGACTTCAGTCCTACAATGAGCAGTTCTTC
TRBV7-9	TRBJ2-3	TRBD2	CAAGVTDTQYF	TGTGCCGCGGGGGTCACAGATACGCAGTATTTT
TRBV5-1	TRBJ1-4	TRBD1	CASSPGQPNEKLFF	TGCGCCAGCAGCCCGGGACAGCCTAATGAAAAACTGTTTTTT
TRBV4-2	TRBJ1-2	TRBD1	CASSQDPGTANYGYTF	TGTGCCAGCAGCCAAGACCCCGGGACAGCTAACTATGGCTACACCTTC
TRBV27	TRBJ1-2	-	CASRGEAGGYTF	TGTGCCAGCAGAGGGGAGGCGGGTGGCTACACCTTC
TRBV7-9	TRBJ1-2	-	CASSLQDIYGGYTF	TGTGCCAGCAGCTTACAAGACATCTACGGTGGCTACACCTTC
TRBV30	TRBJ1-6	-	CAWRTPGDSPLHF	TGTGCCTGGAGGACTCCCGGGGATTCACCCCTCCACTTT
TRBV24-1	TRBJ2-3	TRBD2	CATSGGGLQIDTQYF	TGTGCCACCAGTGGGGGAGGGTTACAGATAGATACGCAGTATTTT
TRBV7-2	TRBJ1-1	-	CASSLGAIEAFF	TGTGCCAGCAGCTTAGGCGCTATTGAAGCTTTCTTT
TRBV7-3	TRBJ1-2	TRBD1	CASSLQGGYGYTF	TGTGCCAGCAGCTTACAGGGGGGCTATGGCTACACCTTC
TRBV7-6	TRBJ2-7	-	CASSFSREFPSYEQYF	TGTGCCAGCAGCTTTTCCCGGGAATTCCCAAGCTACGAGCAGTACTTC
TRBV5-5	TRBJ2-6	-	CASSLVGGRVSGANVLTF	TGTGCCAGCAGCTTGGTAGGCGGCAGGGTATCTGGGGCCAACGTCCTGACTTTC
TRBV5-6	TRBJ2-7	-	CASSNGFGYEQYF	TGTGCCAGCAGTAACGGGTTCGGCTACGAGCAGTACTTC
TRBV10-1	TRBJ1-1	TRBD1	CASSGGTGVGTEAFF	TGCGCCAGCAGTGGCGGGACAGGGGTCGGTACTGAAGCTTTCTTT
TRBV7-8	TRBJ1-5	-	CASSSERVGVGQPQHF	TGTGCCAGCAGCTCAGAGAGGGTCGGGGTGGGGCAGCCCCAGCATTTT
TRBV9	TRBJ1-2	TRBD1	CASREAGGSRYGYTF	TGTGCCAGCAGAGAGGCAGGGGGCAGTAGGTATGGCTACACCTTC
TRBV6-5	TRBJ1-2	TRBD1	CASSGDRGYGYTF	TGTGCCAGCAGCGGCGACAGGGGTTATGGCTACACCTTC
TRBV5-4	TRBJ2-7	TRBD1	CASSYPGQGPYEQYF	TGTGCCAGCAGTTATCCGGGACAGGGACCCTACGAGCAGTACTTC